The 12 T cell receptor beta chains listed next were all sequenced from one sample in a study of blood T cells in healthy people across ages. For the second PCR, which ran for about 7 to 11 cycles, a sample-barcoded 5' primer and a J-beta primer mix were used. TCRdb used MiXCR to reprocess the 5' RACE reads, holding one entry per CDR3 protein. The sample carries 1.5 million to 2 million distinct CDR3 sequences, less than 50% recorded once. The sample was blood. These receptors all come from a woman aged 40 to 50 in good health.

The gene calls are TRBV7-2 and TRBJ2-1, with 11 nucleotides matching TRBD2. The CDR3 runs to 18 residues. The germline V gene has CDR1 SGHTA and CDR2 FQGNSA. With 5 bases clipped from V and 5 bases from J, the junction kept 14 bases outside the gene matches. CDR3 region: CASSPSGASGGQNNEQFF. The CDR3 DNA reads as TGTGCCAGCAGCCCTAGTGGGGCTAGCGGGGGGCAAAACAATGAGCAGTTCTTC.

The chain employs TRBV2 and TRBJ2-4, with a tentative D call TRBD1 (5 bases). The DNA matches TRBJ2-7 better at its end, which makes the J call doubtful. Germline V gene sequence: CDR1 SNHLY, CDR2 FYNNEI. The CDR3 has 12 amino acids. The CDR3 reads CASTGRVNEQYF. In DNA form, the CDR3 reads TGTGCCAGCACGGGCAGGGTCAACGAGCAGTACTTC.

V usage is TRBV20-1 and J usage is TRBJ1-4, with TRBD1 as a possible D gene (6 bases). CDR3 length: 13 residues. The germline V gene encodes CDR1 DFQATT and CDR2 SNEGSKA (reference sequence). Trimming left V 5 bases short and J 3 bases short, with 10 bases between. CDR3 coding DNA: TGCAGTGCTCCACAGGGTGCTAATGAAAAACTGTTTTTT. Its protein is CSAPQGANEKLFF.

This rearrangement joins TRBV20-1 to TRBJ2-7; D may correspond to TRBD1 or TRBD2 (5 bases each). V was cut by 3 bases and J by 3 bases, with 18 bases left in between. Germline V CDR1 and CDR2: DFQATT, SNEGSKA (reference sequence). This CDR3 region has 15 residues. CDR3 bases: TGCAGTGCTAGGGAGGACCGGGGACCTCTCTACGAGCAGTACTTC. Its translation: CSAREDRGPLYEQYF.

The J gene is TRBJ1-2, the V gene TRBV7-2; D is undetermined. Deletions cut 2 bases from V and 4 bases from J, with 17 bases between. This CDR3 is built from 16 residues. CDR1 is SGHTA, CDR2 FQGNSA, per germline. CDR3 amino acids: CASSLSRTGLPYGYTF. The CDR3 bases are TGTGCCAGCAGCTTATCGCGGACCGGATTACCCTATGGCTACACCTTC.

The J gene is TRBJ2-1, the V gene TRBV15, with TRBD1 identical over 8 bases. Trimming cost V 2 bases and J 10 bases; bases outside gene matches: 4. Germline-derived CDR1 and CDR2 are LNHNV and YYDKDF (reference sequence). CDR3 length: 13 residues. The CDR3 DNA is TGTGCCACCAGCAGACAGGGGGCAAAGGAGCAGTTCTTC. This codes for CATSRQGAKEQFF. Using reference TRBV15 and TRBJ2-1 for the parts outside the CDR3, the full variable domain is DAMVIQNPRYQVTQFGKPVTLSCSQTLNHNVMYWYQQKSSQAPKLLFHYYDKDFNNEADTPDNFQSRRPNTSFCFLDIRSPGLGDTAMYLCATSRQGAKEQFFGPGTRLTVL.

About this clonotype itself: At one end, the junction sequence differs from germline, possibly due to a read error. The genes are TRBV9 and TRBJ1-2; TRBD1 agrees at 9 bases. CDR1 SGDLS and CDR2 YYNGEE come from the germline V gene. The CDR3 is made up of 14 amino acids. The CDR3 here is CASSEYDPGQGVSF. CDR3 nucleotides: TGTGCCAGCAGTGAATATGACCCGGGACAGGGTGTCTCCTTC.

This chain connects TRBV12-3 or TRBV12-4 to TRBJ1-2; D might be TRBD1 (6 bases). The ends were cut back, 5 bases at V and 7 bases at J, with 20 bases in the middle. CDR3 size: 15 residues. The CDR3, as DNA: TGTGCCAGCAGTCTAAATTTAGGGGGAAGGGGTGGCTACACCTTC. Translation: CASSLNLGGRGGYTF.

The CDR3 is CASSGGLADLQETQYF. The CDR3 coding sequence is TGTGCCAGCAGCGGTGGACTAGCGGACTTACAAGAGACCCAGTACTTC. The chain links TRBV9 to TRBJ2-7; 10 bases line up with TRBD2. The J call may be incorrect, as the DNA end agrees better with TRBJ2-5. Germline V gives CDR1 SGDLS, CDR2 YYNGEE. This CDR3 is built from 16 residues.

The chain joins TRBV5-6 to TRBJ1-2; D is perhaps TRBD1 (5 bases). V lost 3 bases and J lost 6, with 12 bases in between. This CDR3 has 13 residues. Germline CDR1 reads SGHDT; CDR2 reads YYEEEE. CDR3 nucleotide sequence: TGTGCCAGCAGCTGGGTAGGGGTAGATGGCTACACCTTC. Translated, it gives CASSWVGVDGYTF. The whole variable domain, remainder taken from reference TRBV5-6 and TRBJ1-2, is DAGVTQSPTHLIKTRGQQVTLRCSPKSGHDTVSWYQQALGQGPQFIFQYYEEEERQRGNFPDRFSGHQFPNYSSELNVNALLLGDSALYLCASSWVGVDGYTFGSGTRLTVV.

This sequence joins TRBV5-1 and TRBJ2-2, with TRBD1 matching 10 bases. Trimming took 3 bases from V and 4 from J; bases not matched to a gene: 3. The CDR3 spans 15 residues. Germline V gene sequence: CDR1 SGHRS, CDR2 YFSETQ. The CDR3 DNA is TGCGCCAGCAGCTGGACAGGGGGGTTCACCGGGGAGCTGTTTTTT. Its protein is CASSWTGGFTGELFF.

J is TRBJ1-1 and V is TRBV6-2 or TRBV6-3, with a weak D call TRBD1 (5 bases). From germline, CDR1 is MNHEY and CDR2 SVGEGT. V lost 1 base to trimming and J lost 5 bases, with 11 bases between them. This CDR3 is 14 amino acids long. DNA for the CDR3: TGTGCCAGCAGTTACTTATTCGGGGGGACTGAAGCTTTCTTT. This translates into CASSYLFGGTEAFF.